The sequence of this T cell receptor beta chain was determined in a study of blood T cell repertoires in COVID-19. Study in general: The samples span acute and convalescent COVID-19 from the United States, Italy and Spain.

This CDR3 is 18 amino acids long. With 8 bases clipped from V and 0 bases from J, the junction kept 14 bases outside the gene matches. Germline V CDR1 and CDR2: MDHEN, SYDVKM. This clone was observed a handful of times. The repertoire was sequenced with immunoSEQ multiplex PCR; TCRdb's copy has only in-frame clones and lacks some. The sample lists 86,000 or so clones; approximately 82% were seen once. Sequenced input: peripheral blood. This clonotype was obtained from a woman over 75 with acute or convalescent COVID-19. This rearrangement joins TRBV28 to TRBJ1-5; the match to TRBD1 covers 9 bases. CDR3: CASLRVGDRDHSNQPQHF. Here the CDR3 DNA reads TGTGCCAGCCTCCGAGTTGGGGACAGGGACCATAGCAATCAGCCCCAGCATTTT.